The rows below give T cell receptor beta chains drawn from one sample of a study of early T cells in non-severe SARS-CoV-2 infection. TCRdb called the 5' RACE reads again in MiXCR, with one record for every CDR3 protein. The sample lists tens of thousands of distinct CDR3 sequences; roughly 12% were seen once. The material sequenced was whole blood. These receptors were collected from an adult who was a healthcare worker with PCR-confirmed SARS-CoV-2 infection or an uninfected control (not recorded which). Each CDR3 is given without its conserved first and last residue. Clone size appears in some rows only: once, few, many, or a class for an expanded clone.

J gene: TRBJ1-4
CDR3 length: 14
clone size: NA
V gene: TRBV5-6
CDR3 protein: ASSLRTGTTNEKLF

J gene: TRBJ2-7
CDR3 length: 14
clone size: NA
V gene: TRBV20-1
CDR3 protein: SARAEGLAEPYEQY

J gene: TRBJ2-7
CDR3 length: 10
clone size: few
V gene: TRBV3-1
CDR3 protein: ASSQDRYEQY

J gene: TRBJ2-5
CDR3 length: 11
clone size: NA
V gene: TRBV20-1
CDR3 protein: SALTGSQETQY

J gene: TRBJ2-7
CDR3 length: 13
clone size: few
V gene: TRBV7-9
CDR3 protein: ASSPAGGAMREQY

J gene: TRBJ2-5
CDR3 length: 12
clone size: many
V gene: TRBV28
CDR3 protein: ASSPGQSQETQY

J gene: TRBJ2-7
CDR3 length: 14
clone size: many
V gene: TRBV11-2
CDR3 protein: ASSLLRDSLFDEQY

J gene: TRBJ1-1
CDR3 length: 11
clone size: few
V gene: TRBV4-1
CDR3 protein: ASSQVTPREAF

J gene: TRBJ2-3
CDR3 length: 13
clone size: few
V gene: TRBV7-2
CDR3 protein: ASSLRGASTDTQY

J gene: TRBJ2-1
CDR3 length: 14
clone size: NA
V gene: TRBV2
CDR3 protein: ASSQSGGRGANEQF

J gene: TRBJ2-1
CDR3 length: 10
clone size: few
V gene: TRBV10-2
CDR3 protein: ASRRTDNEQF

J gene: TRBJ1-5
CDR3 length: 12
clone size: few
V gene: TRBV3-2
CDR3 protein: ASSQGRQGQPQH

J gene: TRBJ2-6
CDR3 length: 16
clone size: few
V gene: TRBV5-1
CDR3 protein: ASSLQTSGSSGANVLT

J gene: TRBJ2-3
CDR3 length: 12
clone size: NA
V gene: TRBV18
CDR3 protein: ASSPPTVSDTQY

J gene: TRBJ2-1
CDR3 length: 13
clone size: many
V gene: TRBV2
CDR3 protein: ASSDTSGRASEQF

J gene: TRBJ2-3
CDR3 length: 13
clone size: many
V gene: TRBV9
CDR3 protein: ASSVDGGPRDTQY

J gene: TRBJ2-2
CDR3 length: 12
clone size: few
V gene: TRBV28
CDR3 protein: ASSAADRVGELF

J gene: TRBJ2-2
CDR3 length: 14
clone size: NA
V gene: TRBV7-8
CDR3 protein: ASSPWTGRDTGELF

J gene: TRBJ2-1
CDR3 length: 12
clone size: NA
V gene: TRBV20-1
CDR3 protein: SAREIRDLNEQF

J gene: TRBJ1-2
CDR3 length: 13
clone size: NA
V gene: TRBV6-5
CDR3 protein: ASSYTVDSPYGYT

J gene: TRBJ1-5
CDR3 length: 10
clone size: NA
V gene: TRBV10-1
CDR3 protein: ASSKSVQPQH

J gene: TRBJ2-1
CDR3 length: 14
clone size: NA
V gene: TRBV7-8
CDR3 protein: ASSLQGAGVLNEQF